These T cell receptor beta chains were read from a single sample in a study of OX40 agonist ivuxolimab in advanced cancers. Assay: immunoSEQ multiplex PCR; the TCRdb copy retains only in-frame clones and omits some. The table includes about 76,000 clones, 70% to 90% detected once. The material sequenced was CD4+ or CD8+ T cells sorted from blood, taken in a trial of the OX40 agonist ivuxolimab. These receptors were taken from an adult with an advanced solid tumor such as melanoma, head and neck, liver or kidney cancer. CDR3s include the opening cysteine and the closing phenylalanine or tryptophan. The D gene is left open where the match is weak. Clone size is not always given. Where it is, it says once, few, many or a class for expanded clones.

>TRBJ2-3|NA|TRBD2|TRBV11-1
CASSFGGGLTSTDTQYF
TGTGCCAGCAGCTTCGGGGGGGGCTTGACGAGCACAGATACGCAGTATTTT
>TRBJ2-3|NA|TRBD2|TRBV11-2
CASSAQGLAGTDTQYF
TGTGCCAGCAGCGCCCAGGGACTAGCGGGGACAGATACGCAGTATTTT
>TRBJ1-2|NA|NA|TRBV7-9
CASSLAPESQGGYTF
TGTGCCAGCAGCTTAGCCCCCGAAAGCCAAGGAGGCTACACCTTC
>TRBJ1-1|NA|NA|TRBV7-9
CASSLISDTEAFF
TGTGCCAGCAGCTTAATCAGTGACACTGAAGCTTTCTTT
>TRBJ1-2|NA|NA|TRBV7-2
CASSRRGGYGYTF
TGTGCCAGCAGCCGCCGCGGTGGGTATGGCTACACCTTC
>TRBJ2-7|NA|NA|TRBV2
CASMEGGEQYF
TGTGCCAGCATGGAGGGGGGCGAGCAGTACTTC
>TRBJ2-3|NA|NA|TRBV19
CASRGTTDTQYF
TGTGCCAGTAGGGGGACAACAGATACGCAGTATTTT
>TRBJ2-5|NA|NA|TRBV6-1
CASSVWGSETQYF
TGTGCCAGCAGTGTTTGGGGATCGGAGACCCAGTACTTC
>TRBJ1-3|NA|TRBD1|TRBV7-9
CASSLGDREGNTIYF
TGTGCCAGCAGCTTAGGTGACAGGGAGGGAAACACCATATATTTT
>TRBJ2-7|NA|NA|TRBV7-9
CASSPYTYPRPGEQYF
TGTGCCAGCAGCCCTTACACCTATCCAAGGCCAGGCGAGCAGTACTTC
>TRBJ1-3|NA|NA|TRBV5-6
CASTLAGNTGNTIYF
TGTGCCAGCACCTTGGCAGGGAATACTGGAAACACCATATATTTT
>TRBJ2-3|NA|TRBD1|TRBV5-8
CASSLQGARTDTQYF
TGTGCCAGCAGCTTGCAGGGGGCGAGGACAGATACGCAGTATTTT
>TRBJ2-1|NA|TRBD2|TRBV7-2
CASSRASGGADNEQFF
TGTGCCAGCAGCAGGGCTAGCGGGGGGGCAGACAATGAGCAGTTCTTC
>TRBJ2-1|once|NA|TRBV5-1
CASTPGGEALRNEQFF
TGCGCCAGCACCCCTGGAGGGGAGGCCCTGCGGAATGAGCAGTTCTTC
>TRBJ2-5|NA|NA|TRBV7-2
CASSSNSVSETQYF
TGTGCCAGCAGCTCCAACAGCGTCTCAGAGACCCAGTACTTC
>TRBJ2-1|NA|NA|TRBV6-5
CARRGGDYNEQFF
TGTGCCAGAAGGGGGGGGGACTACAATGAGCAGTTCTTC
>TRBJ2-6|NA|NA|TRBV5-1
CASRLFGANVLTF
TGCGCCAGCAGGTTGTTCGGGGCCAACGTCCTGACTTTC
>TRBJ1-6|NA|NA|TRBV9
CASSVGTEPYLHF
TGTGCCAGCAGCGTAGGGACGGAGCCCTACCTCCACTTT
>TRBJ2-2|NA|TRBD1|TRBV5-8
CASSLGTGGNTGKLFF
TGTGCCAGCAGCTTGGGGACAGGGGGCAACACCGGGAAGCTGTTTTTT
>TRBJ2-7|NA|TRBD2|TRBV19
CASSMIGGGPYEQYF
TGTGCCAGTAGTATGATCGGGGGGGGTCCCTACGAGCAGTACTTC
>TRBJ1-2|NA|NA|TRBV10-2
CASSTGDYGYTF
TGCGCCAGCAGCACAGGTGACTATGGCTACACCTTC
>TRBJ1-1|NA|NA|TRBV2
CASKIIGNTEAFF
TGTGCCAGCAAGATAATTGGGAACACTGAAGCTTTCTTT
>TRBJ1-1|NA|TRBD1|TRBV5-3
CARSAWDRGANTEAFF
TGTGCCAGAAGCGCCTGGGACAGGGGAGCGAACACTGAAGCTTTCTTT
>TRBJ2-5|NA|NA|TRBV7-2
CASSPGQGYETQYF
TGTGCCAGCAGCCCAGGGCAGGGGTACGAGACCCAGTACTTC
>TRBJ2-7|once|TRBD1|TRBV27
CASSPSSGTEYYEQYF
TGTGCCAGCAGTCCGTCCTCCGGGACAGAATACTACGAGCAGTACTTC
>TRBJ1-1|NA|NA|TRBV6-5
CASSETAGAFF
TGTGCCAGCAGTGAGACAGCCGGAGCTTTCTTT
>TRBJ2-7|NA|NA|TRBV9
CASSVGAETYEQYF
TGTGCCAGCAGCGTAGGTGCAGAGACCTACGAGCAGTACTTC
>TRBJ1-2|NA|NA|TRBV4-2
CASSQDRDFYYGYTF
TGTGCCAGCAGCCAAGATCGAGACTTTTACTATGGCTACACCTTC
>TRBJ1-1|NA|NA|TRBV5-6
CASSPVMKGAGTEAFF
TGTGCCAGCAGCCCGGTGATGAAAGGGGCGGGCACTGAAGCTTTCTTT
>TRBJ2-5|NA|NA|TRBV11-2
CASSPRGGETQYF
TGTGCCAGCAGCCCCAGGGGGGGTGAGACCCAGTACTTC
>TRBJ1-4|NA|NA|TRBV2
CASRGGQGAREKLFF
TGTGCCAGCAGAGGGGGTCAAGGGGCTCGGGAAAAACTGTTTTTT
>TRBJ2-3|NA|TRBD2|TRBV19
CASSIDRSGGRTDTQYF
TGTGCCAGTAGTATAGATCGAAGCGGCGGGAGGACAGATACGCAGTATTTT
>TRBJ2-2|NA|NA|TRBV15
CATSREWSGVGVGELFF
TGTGCCACCAGCAGAGAATGGTCAGGGGTTGGGGTCGGGGAGCTGTTTTTT
>TRBJ1-2|few|NA|TRBV18
CASSPPSGARGGYTF
TGTGCCAGCTCACCACCGTCAGGGGCCCGGGGAGGCTACACCTTC